The subject of this entry is one T cell receptor (beta chain). Its antigen remains unidentified. Qualities for individual bases were not recorded, and no much larger clone is one base off. V trim: 4 bases; J trim: 4 bases; unmatched bases: 9. The CDR3 measures 15 amino acids from cysteine to phenylalanine. This entry keeps only the CDR3 DNA: 45 bases, framed from base 1. CDR1 and CDR2 are read off the germline V gene as SGDLS and YYNGEE. This sample was taken from a study of T cell responses to AZD1222 COVID-19 vaccine (dated by TCRdb to the early 2020s). At the level of the whole study: Because spike-specific TCR depth and breadth did not differ between the two schedules, AZD1222 recipients who got a second dose at roughly 4 weeks were pooled with those who got a second dose at roughly 12 weeks. TCR sequencing was performed for 230 to 250 trial participants, of whom 200 to 210 were given two doses of AZD1222 and around 25 were given two doses of MenACWY control vaccine. Trial participants were enrolled into age subgroups of 18-55, 56-69 and 70-plus years, which contained approximately 150, 30 and 60 TCR-sequenced participants, respectively. Paper-wide results and their limitations: After two AZD1222 doses, spike-specific TCR breadth and depth were significantly higher than at day 0 and than in MenACWY recipients. Nearly half of unique spike-specific TCRs reportedly recognized epitopes outside regions mutated in the B.1.351 and B.1.1.7 variants. Because no day 14 peak-response samples were available, the repertoires could be characterized only after the peak T cell response. Conclusions about previously exposed vaccinees are limited, since just a handful of AZD1222 recipients were seropositive for SARS-CoV-2 at baseline. The vaccine-associated CD4 TCRs covered the entire spike protein, and the dominant responses fell in regions 160-218 and 743-854. The 56-69-year group was small, and its depth increase did not reach significance, likely because of low power. Participants were mostly white British, with more females than males. The authors suggested clonal diversity may have been underestimated.

The CDR3 regions of human TCRbeta chains were analyzed by immunosequencing. The study's processing was this. TCRs in the repertoires were matched against a reference library of SARS-CoV-2-specific TCRs that had been generated with the MIRA antigen-specificity platform. Breadth was defined as the fraction of unique TCRs that were SARS-CoV-2-associated, and depth was defined as the fraction of total T cells that were SARS-CoV-2-associated. Each spike-specific TCR was assigned to its reactive spike region and to a CD4 or CD8 class using the MIRA data. Log10-transformed breadth and depth values were compared by one-way ANOVA with Sidak's multiple comparisons tests. The immuneACCESS repertoire file appears here via TCRdb, limited to in-frame rearrangements. These files lack a portion of the clones; in checked studies, under half of the deficit traces to unresolved V genes, and the cause of the others is not known. Clone size and the V and J calls come from that table; the DNA yielded D and trimming. The sample table lists 87,000 or so clones, roughly nine tenths of them with a count of one. Roughly 3.7% of the sample goes to the ten largest clones.

This specimen's time point label, interpreted: baseline before first vaccination. Vaccinee samples were obtained from the UK trials COV001 and COV002, which included a single-blind randomized controlled phase 2/3 trial of AZD1222 (ChAdOx1 nCoV-19) in healthy adults. Trial participant PBMC samples were collected at day 0 and day 28 after the second dose for TCRbeta chain sequencing. This receptor was obtained from an adult in good health. The source was peripheral blood, collected on day 0 of AZD1222 vaccination. This chain is built from TRBV9 and TRBJ2-5; 8 middle bases align to TRBD1. The sequenced DNA is TGTGCCAGCAGCCCTCAGGACAGGGACGGAGAGACCCAGTACTTC. Its coded protein is CASSPQDRDGETQYF.